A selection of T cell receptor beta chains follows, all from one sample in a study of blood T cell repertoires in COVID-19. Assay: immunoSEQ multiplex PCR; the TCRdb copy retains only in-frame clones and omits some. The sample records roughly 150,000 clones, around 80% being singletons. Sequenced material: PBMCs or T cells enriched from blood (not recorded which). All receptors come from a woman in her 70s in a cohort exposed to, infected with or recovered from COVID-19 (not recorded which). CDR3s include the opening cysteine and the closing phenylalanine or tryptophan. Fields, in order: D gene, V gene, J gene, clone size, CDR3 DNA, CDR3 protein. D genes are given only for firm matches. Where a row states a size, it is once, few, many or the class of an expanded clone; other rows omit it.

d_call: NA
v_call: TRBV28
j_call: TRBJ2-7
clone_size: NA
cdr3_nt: TGTGCCAGCAGTTCCGGGTACTCCTACGAGCAGTACTTC
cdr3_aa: CASSSGYSYEQYF

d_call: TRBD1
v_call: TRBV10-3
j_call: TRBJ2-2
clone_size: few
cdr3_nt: TGTGCCGTGGGACAGGGGGCCTCGGGCTACACCGGGGAGCTGTTTTTT
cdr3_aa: CAVGQGASGYTGELFF

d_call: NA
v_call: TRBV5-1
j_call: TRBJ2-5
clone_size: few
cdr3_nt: TGCGCCAGCAGCTTGGGGTCGGGAAACCAAGAGACCCAGTACTTC
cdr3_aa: CASSLGSGNQETQYF

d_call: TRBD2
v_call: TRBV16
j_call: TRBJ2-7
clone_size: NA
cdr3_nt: TGTGCCAGCAGCCCCGGGAGAAGCGGGAGCTACGAGCAGTACTTC
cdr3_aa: CASSPGRSGSYEQYF

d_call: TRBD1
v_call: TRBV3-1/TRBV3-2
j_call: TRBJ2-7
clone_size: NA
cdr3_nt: TGTGCCAGCAGCCCGACAGGGGACGAGCAGTACTTC
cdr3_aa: CASSPTGDEQYF

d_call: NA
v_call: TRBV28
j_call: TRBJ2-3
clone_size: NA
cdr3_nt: TGTGCCAGCAGTTCCCAGTCTGCGGGTAGTGGCACAGATACGCAGTATTTT
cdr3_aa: CASSSQSAGSGTDTQYF

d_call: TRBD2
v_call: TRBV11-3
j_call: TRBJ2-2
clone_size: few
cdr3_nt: TGTGCCAGCAGCCCCCGGCGGGGGGGAGGCGGGGAGCTGTTTTTT
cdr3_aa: CASSPRRGGGGELFF

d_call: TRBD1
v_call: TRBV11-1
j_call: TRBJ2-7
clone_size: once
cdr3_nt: TGTGCCAGCAGCTCGGGACAGGTGTCCTACGAGCAGTACTTC
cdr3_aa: CASSSGQVSYEQYF

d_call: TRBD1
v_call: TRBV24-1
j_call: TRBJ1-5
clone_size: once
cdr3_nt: TGTGCCACCAGTGACCCTGGACAGGCGGGCAATCAGCCCCAGCATTTT
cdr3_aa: CATSDPGQAGNQPQHF

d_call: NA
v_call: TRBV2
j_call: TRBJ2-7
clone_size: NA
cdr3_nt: TGTGCCAGCAGTGAAGCTAGACAGTACAACTACGAGCAGTACTTC
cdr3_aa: CASSEARQYNYEQYF

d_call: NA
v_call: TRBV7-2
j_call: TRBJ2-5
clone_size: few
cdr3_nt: TGTGCCAGCAGCTTAGTATTAGCGGCCCAGTACTTC
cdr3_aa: CASSLVLAAQYF

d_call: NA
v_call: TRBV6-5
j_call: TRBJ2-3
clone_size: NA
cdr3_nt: TGTGCCAGCAGTTACCGGGGACAAAGCACAGATACGCAGTATTTT
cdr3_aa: CASSYRGQSTDTQYF

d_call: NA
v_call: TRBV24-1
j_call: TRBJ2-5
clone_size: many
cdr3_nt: TGTGCCACCAGTGATTTCAGTAGGAGAGGCGAGACCCAGTACTTC
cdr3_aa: CATSDFSRRGETQYF

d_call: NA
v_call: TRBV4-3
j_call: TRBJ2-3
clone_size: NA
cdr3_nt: TGCGCCAGCAGCCCGAACAGGGCAGATACGCAGTATTTT
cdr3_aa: CASSPNRADTQYF

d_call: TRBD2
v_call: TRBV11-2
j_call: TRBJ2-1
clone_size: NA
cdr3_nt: TGTGCCAGCAGCTTAGTAGCGGGAGGCCCCAATGAGCAGTTCTTC
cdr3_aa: CASSLVAGGPNEQFF

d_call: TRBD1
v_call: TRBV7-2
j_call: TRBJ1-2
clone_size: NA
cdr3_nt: TGTGCCAGCAGCTTAGGTCCGGGACAGACCTACGGCTACACCTTC
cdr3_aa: CASSLGPGQTYGYTF

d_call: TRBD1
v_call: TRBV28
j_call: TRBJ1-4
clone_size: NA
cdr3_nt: TGTGCCAGCAGTCCAGGGGGTCGGTTTAATGAAAAACTGTTTTTT
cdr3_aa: CASSPGGRFNEKLFF

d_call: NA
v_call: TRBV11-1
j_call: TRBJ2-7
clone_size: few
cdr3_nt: TGTGCCAGCAGCCCCACAGGGAAAAGGTACGAGCAGTACTTC
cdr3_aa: CASSPTGKRYEQYF

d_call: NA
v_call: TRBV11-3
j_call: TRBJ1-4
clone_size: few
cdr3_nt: TGTGCCAGCAGCTTAGGCGGCCAAAGAAATGAAAAACTGTTTTTT
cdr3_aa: CASSLGGQRNEKLFF

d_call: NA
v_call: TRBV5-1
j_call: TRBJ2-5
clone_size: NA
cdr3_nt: TGCGCCAGCAGCTTGTCAGGGGTCGGATGGGGAGAGACCCAGTACTTC
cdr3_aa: CASSLSGVGWGETQYF

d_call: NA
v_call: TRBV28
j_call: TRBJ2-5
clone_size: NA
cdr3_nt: TGTGCCAGCAGTCCCCCCCTTGACTCCACGTACCAAGAGACCCAGTACTTC
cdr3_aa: CASSPPLDSTYQETQYF

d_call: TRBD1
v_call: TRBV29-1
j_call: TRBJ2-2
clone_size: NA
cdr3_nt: TGCAGCGTTGTTGTTCCGGCAGGGGGCAGGGACGGGGAGCTGTTTTTT
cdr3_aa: CSVVVPAGGRDGELFF

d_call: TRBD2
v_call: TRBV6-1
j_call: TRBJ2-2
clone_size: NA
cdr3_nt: TGTGCCAGCAGTGAAGCACCGGGGGGAACCGGGGAGCTGTTTTTT
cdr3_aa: CASSEAPGGTGELFF

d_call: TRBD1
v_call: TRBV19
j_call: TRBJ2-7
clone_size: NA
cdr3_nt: TGTGCCAGTAGTGCCCGACAGGGGGGGGCCTTGGAGCAGTACTTC
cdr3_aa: CASSARQGGALEQYF

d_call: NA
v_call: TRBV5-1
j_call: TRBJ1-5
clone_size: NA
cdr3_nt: TGCGCCAGCAGCTTACAGGGCCGGGCGCCCCAGCATTTT
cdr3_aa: CASSLQGRAPQHF

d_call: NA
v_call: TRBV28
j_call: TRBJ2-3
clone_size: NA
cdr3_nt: TGTGCCAGCAGACCACGGGACAGGGCAGCGGGAGCTGGCACAGATACGCAGTATTTT
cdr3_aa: CASRPRDRAAGAGTDTQYF

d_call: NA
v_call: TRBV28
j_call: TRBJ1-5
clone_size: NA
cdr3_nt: TGTGCCTCCAAAGGGAATGGGGGGGGTCATCAGCCCCAGCATTTT
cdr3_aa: CASKGNGGGHQPQHF

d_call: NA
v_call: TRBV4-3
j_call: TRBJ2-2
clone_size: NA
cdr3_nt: TGCGCCAGCAGCCAAGATCCGGGGGGCGCAGACACCGGGGAGCTGTTTTTT
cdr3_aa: CASSQDPGGADTGELFF

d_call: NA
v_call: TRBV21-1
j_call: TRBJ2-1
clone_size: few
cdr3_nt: TGTGCCAGCAGCACCAACTCCGGGACACCCGCCAATGAGCAGTTCTTC
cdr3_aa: CASSTNSGTPANEQFF

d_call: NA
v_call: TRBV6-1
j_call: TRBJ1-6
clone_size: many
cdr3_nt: TGTGCCAGCAGTTCCACCGGGACAACAAATTCACCCCTCCACTTT
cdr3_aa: CASSSTGTTNSPLHF

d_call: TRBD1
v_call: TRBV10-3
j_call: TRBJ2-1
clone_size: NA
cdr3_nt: TGTGCCATCAGTCAGGGACAGGGGGGCAATGAGCAGTTCTTC
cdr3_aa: CAISQGQGGNEQFF

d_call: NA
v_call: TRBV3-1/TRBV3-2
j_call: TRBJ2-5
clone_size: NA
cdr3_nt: TGTGCCAGCAGCCAAGTGACAGGCGGAGAGACCCAGTACTTC
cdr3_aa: CASSQVTGGETQYF

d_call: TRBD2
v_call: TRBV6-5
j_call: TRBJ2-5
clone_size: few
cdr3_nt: TGTGCCAGCAGTCTCCATCCTAGCGGCCAAGAGACCCAGTACTTC
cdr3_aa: CASSLHPSGQETQYF

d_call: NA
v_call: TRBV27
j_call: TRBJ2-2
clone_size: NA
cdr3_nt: TGTGCCACACAAAGAACCGGGGAGCTGTTTTTT
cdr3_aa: CATQRTGELFF

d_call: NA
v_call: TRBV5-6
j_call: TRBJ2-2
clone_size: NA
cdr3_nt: TGTGCCAGCAGCCCTTTCTCCACCGGGGAGCTGTTTTTT
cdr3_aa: CASSPFSTGELFF

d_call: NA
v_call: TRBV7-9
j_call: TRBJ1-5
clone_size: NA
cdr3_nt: TGTGCCAGCAGCCCCGGACAGCATAGCAATCAGCCCCAGCATTTT
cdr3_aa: CASSPGQHSNQPQHF

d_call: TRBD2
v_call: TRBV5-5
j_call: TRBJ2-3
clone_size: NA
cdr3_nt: TGTGCCAGCTCTGATTTTACTAGCGGGGATCGGGATACGCAGTATTTT
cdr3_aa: CASSDFTSGDRDTQYF

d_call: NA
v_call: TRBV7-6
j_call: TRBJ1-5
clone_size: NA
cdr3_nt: TGTGCCAGCAGCCCCGCTGGGGGGTTATACGATCAGCCCCAGCATTTT
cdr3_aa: CASSPAGGLYDQPQHF

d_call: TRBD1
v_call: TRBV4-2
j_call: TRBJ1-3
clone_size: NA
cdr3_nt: TGTGCCAGCAGCGAGACAGGGGGAAACACCATATATTTT
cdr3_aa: CASSETGGNTIYF

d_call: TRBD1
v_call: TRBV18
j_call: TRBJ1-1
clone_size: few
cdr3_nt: TGTGCCAGCTCACCCGCTAACAGGGGCACTGAAGCTTTCTTT
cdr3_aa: CASSPANRGTEAFF